A single count supports the clone carrying this TCR beta chain. The CDR3 is 15 amino acids. Unmatched junction bases numbered 8, after V lost 5 bases and J lost 4 bases. Germline values: CDR1 SGHVS, CDR2 FQNEAQ. The table came from immunoSEQ multiplex PCR; TCRdb's copy has only in-frame clones and leaves some out. The table has about 130,000 clones, 79% seen once. This specimen belongs to a study of blood T cell repertoires in COVID-19. As for the study in general: Spain, Italy and the United States supplied samples that represented acute and convalescent COVID-19. T cells, B-cell-depleted T cells, or PBMCs supplied cDNA or gDNA.

The V gene is TRBV7-8, the J gene TRBJ1-5, with TRBD1 matching over 7 bases. Source material: peripheral blood. This clonotype was sampled from a woman aged 70-85 years with COVID-19, enrolled during active disease. DNA of the CDR3: TGTGCCAGCAGCGCCACAGGGGTGAGGAATCAGCCCCAGCATTTT. Amino acids: CASSATGVRNQPQHF.